One and the same sample provided the 9 T cell receptor beta chains below, sequenced in a study of cytomegalovirus exposure and HLA in healthy donors. Primers: 60 Vbeta forward and 13 Jbeta reverse. The repertoire was sequenced with immunoSEQ multiplex PCR; TCRdb's copy has only in-frame clones and lacks some. The sample holds approximately 120,000 clones, approximately 80% seen once. The sample comprised PBMCs. These receptors were obtained from a man in his forties or fifties in good health and CMV-seropositive.

The rearrangement joins TRBV18 to TRBJ1-3, with 7 bases matching TRBD1. The CDR3 is 19 amino acids. The junction had 17 bases not matched to a gene; V was cut back by 5 bases and J by 1 base. Germline-derived CDR1 and CDR2 are KGHSH and LQKENI. The chain's CDR3 is CASSTRVRGNPISGNTIYF. In DNA, the CDR3 is TGTGCCAGCTCAACACGCGTCAGGGGGAATCCAATATCTGGAAACACCATATATTTT.

The chain recombines TRBV5-6 with TRBJ2-1, with 10 bases aligning to TRBD1. Looked up from germline, CDR1 is SGHDT and CDR2 is YYEEEE. Trimming removed 1 base from V and 10 bases from J; junction bases left unmatched: 11. This CDR3 comprises 16 residues. CDR3 bases: TGTGCCAGCAGCTTGCTGACAGGGGGCCATTGGGGCGAGCAGTTCTTC. Translation gives CASSLLTGGHWGEQFF.

The genes are TRBV2 and TRBJ2-3, with 12 bases that match TRBD2. CDR1 is SNHLY, CDR2 FYNNEI, per germline. The CDR3 is 20 amino acids. The J segment lost 1 base and the V segment lost 5 bases, leaving 16 bases of the junction unmatched. CDR3 in amino acids: CASSQMGLAGGKTRTDTQYF. The DNA for the CDR3 is TGTGCCAGCAGTCAGATGGGGCTAGCGGGGGGGAAAACCCGCACAGATACGCAGTATTTT. Combining the CDR3 with reference TRBV2 and TRBJ2-3 gives the whole variable domain EPEVTQTPSHQVTQMGQEVILRCVPISNHLYFYWYRQILGQKVEFLVSFYNNEISEKSEIFDDQFSVERPDGSNFTLKIRSTKLEDSAMYFCASSQMGLAGGKTRTDTQYFGPGTRLTVL.

The chain couples TRBV28 to TRBJ1-1; 9 positions match TRBD1. Germline V gene data show CDR1 as MDHEN and CDR2 as SYDVKM. This CDR3 comprises 15 residues. V shed 6 bases and J 4 bases; nucleotides not matched to a gene: 9. The CDR3 sequence is CASSLGDRGGTEAFF. In nucleotides, the CDR3 is TGTGCCAGCAGCTTGGGAGACAGGGGGGGCACTGAAGCTTTCTTT.

This clone was picked up a small number of times. The V and J genes are TRBV28 and TRBJ2-3; D call uncertain. V lost 11 bases and J lost 3, with 21 bases in between. This CDR3 contains 15 residues. Germline V gene lookup returns CDR1 MDHEN and CDR2 SYDVKM. For the CDR3, the DNA is TGTGCCTCACACAACCGACGAGAGAGGACAGATACGCAGTATTTT. It translates to CASHNRRERTDTQYF.

V usage is TRBV19 and J usage is TRBJ2-5; a weak D match, TRBD2 (7 bases). V was trimmed by 5 bases and J by 4 bases, leaving 14 bases between them. Germline V CDR1 and CDR2: LNHDA, SQIVND (reference sequence). The CDR3 has 14 residues. CDR3 nucleotide sequence: TGTGCCAGTAGTCCCCGGGGGGCAGCAGAGACCCAGTACTTC. Translating it yields CASSPRGAAETQYF.

This clone was seen a few times. The junction does not match germline at one end; this may be a read error. Distinct nucleotide sequences in the sample also encode this CDR3. The chain employs TRBV18 and TRBJ2-4; TRBD1 agrees at 8 bases. This CDR3 comprises 16 residues. From germline, CDR1 is KGHSH and CDR2 LQKENI. CDR3 DNA: TGTGCCAGCTCACCACCGACAGGGGTAGCCAAAAACAGTCAGTACTTC. Protein product: CASSPPTGVAKNSQYF.

The chain couples TRBV7-9 to TRBJ1-2, with TRBD1 as a possible D gene (6 bases). CDR3 length: 13 amino acids. Germline values: CDR1 SEHNR, CDR2 FQNEAQ (reference sequence). Trimming removed 4 bases from V and 6 bases from J, with 12 bases in between. CDR3 residues: CASSWQGIDGYTF. The DNA of the CDR3 is TGTGCCAGCAGCTGGCAGGGGATCGATGGCTACACCTTC.

V usage is TRBV10-3 and J usage is TRBJ1-2, with 7 bases lining up with TRBD1. V trimming: 4 bases; J trimming: 8 bases; junction bases outside the gene matches: 7. From germline, CDR1 is ENHRY and CDR2 SYGVKD. The CDR3 extends over 13 amino acids. CDR3 sequence: CAISGRGQRGYTF. The CDR3, as DNA: TGTGCCATCAGTGGCCGGGGACAGAGAGGCTACACCTTC.